These 10 T cell receptor beta chains were all obtained from the same sample, sequenced in a study of cytomegalovirus exposure and HLA in healthy donors. The PCR was carried out with 60 Vbeta primers and 13 Jbeta primers. Sequencing used immunoSEQ multiplex PCR; TCRdb keeps in-frame clones, though not all of them. Its clone listing holds under 200,000 clones. Sequenced input: PBMCs. These receptors were obtained from a woman aged 18 to 35 in good health and CMV-seropositive.

The chain joins TRBV15 to TRBJ2-7; D call uncertain. Between the trimmed V and J ends, which lost 5 bases and 4 bases, there was a span of 12 bases. Per the germline V gene, CDR1 is LNHNV and CDR2 is YYDKDF (reference sequence). The CDR3 sequence is 13 residues long. CDR3 bases: TGTGCCACCAGCGGTACAGAGAGTTACGAGCAGTACTTC. Translation gives CATSGTESYEQYF. The full variable domain, its missing parts supplied by reference TRBV15 and TRBJ2-7, is DAMVIQNPRYQVTQFGKPVTLSCSQTLNHNVMYWYQQKSSQAPKLLFHYYDKDFNNEADTPDNFQSRRPNTSFCFLDIRSPGLGDTAMYLCATSGTESYEQYFGPGTRLTVT.

The chain has TRBV2 and TRBJ1-2, with 10 bases that match TRBD1. V lost 6 bases, J lost 6 bases, and 4 bases stayed unmatched. Germline CDR1 and CDR2: SNHLY and FYNNEI. The CDR3 runs 13 residues. The CDR3 protein is CASRDRGPDGYTF. For the CDR3, the DNA is TGTGCCAGCAGAGACAGGGGGCCGGATGGCTACACCTTC.

The chain is built from TRBV7-6 and TRBJ1-5; D is undetermined. The CDR3 loop spans 13 amino acids. Germline CDR1 and CDR2: SGHVS and FNYEAQ. With 1 base removed from V and 4 bases from J, the gap between germline ends came to 5 bases. For the CDR3, the DNA is TGTGCCAGCAGCTTAGACGGTAATCAGCCCCAGCATTTT. It is translated as CASSLDGNQPQHF.

The chain's CDR3 is CASSLLTGATGELFF. The DNA for the CDR3 is TGCGCCAGCAGCTTACTGACAGGTGCCACCGGGGAGCTGTTTTTT. The chain combines TRBV5-1 with TRBJ2-2; TRBD1 is a possible D gene (6 bases). CDR1 is SGHRS and CDR2 is YFSETQ in the germline V gene. The CDR3 length is 15 residues. Trimming pared 2 bases from V and 4 bases from J, leaving 12 bases between. The full variable domain, rest sourced from reference TRBV5-1 and TRBJ2-2, is KAGVTQTPRYLIKTRGQQVTLSCSPISGHRSVSWYQQTPGQGLQFLFEYFSETQRNKGNFPGRFSGRQFSNSRSEMNVSTLELGDSALYLCASSLLTGATGELFFGEGSRLTVL.

V is TRBV7-2 and J is TRBJ1-2; the match to TRBD1 covers 7 bases. This CDR3 spans 15 amino acids. Germline V gene lookup returns CDR1 SGHTA and CDR2 FQGNSA. V shed 3 bases and J 4 bases; nucleotides not matched to a gene: 8. CDR3 sequence reads: CASSLTGQTLYGYTF. The CDR3 nucleotides are TGTGCCAGCAGCTTGACAGGGCAGACCCTCTATGGCTACACCTTC.

The rearrangement links TRBV6-5 to TRBJ2-1; the D is unclear. The CDR3 has 16 amino acids. CDR1 is MNHEY and CDR2 is SVGAGI in the germline V gene. The ends were cut back, 0 bases at V and 8 bases at J, with 17 bases in the middle. CDR3 sequence: CASSYSQVLVVDEQFF. CDR3 in DNA: TGTGCCAGCAGTTACTCCCAGGTTTTAGTGGTCGATGAGCAGTTCTTC.

This chain links TRBV5-4 with TRBJ2-1, with 7 bases fitting TRBD2. The V and J ends lost 5 bases and 1 base, in that order; junction bases with no gene match: 9. The germline V gene has CDR1 SGHNT and CDR2 YYREEE (reference sequence). The CDR3 consists of 16 residues. The CDR3 sequence: CASSYPGRESYNEQFF. CDR3 nucleotide sequence: TGTGCCAGCAGTTACCCAGGGCGGGAGTCCTACAATGAGCAGTTCTTC.

This rearrangement joins TRBV9 to TRBJ2-7, with TRBD2 matching 15 bases. Germline values: CDR1 SGDLS, CDR2 YYNGEE. This CDR3 contains 17 residues. Trimming removed 4 bases from V and 0 bases from J; junction bases left unmatched: 5. CDR3 nucleotide sequence: TGTGCCAGCAGCAAGGGACTAGCGGGGGGCTCCTCCTACGAGCAGTACTTC. Encoded protein: CASSKGLAGGSSYEQYF.

The chain has TRBV19 and TRBJ1-2; D may be TRBD1 (5 bases). Germline V gene lookup returns CDR1 LNHDA and CDR2 SQIVND (reference sequence). The CDR3 spans 14 residues. The germline V and J ends were trimmed by 6 bases and 3 bases, with 14 bases remaining between them. In DNA, the CDR3 is TGTGCCAGTAGATCAGGACAAGCACACTATGGCTACACCTTC. This gives the protein CASRSGQAHYGYTF.

This sequence joins TRBV7-8 and TRBJ2-3; D is perhaps TRBD2 (6 bases). The CDR3 spans 15 residues. Germline V gives CDR1 SGHVS, CDR2 FQNEAQ. With 0 bases removed from V and 4 bases from J, the gap between germline ends came to 11 bases. For the CDR3, the DNA is TGTGCCAGCAGCTTAGCGGAGGGTTTCCCAGATACGCAGTATTTT. Translated: CASSLAEGFPDTQYF.